These 8 T cell receptor beta chains originate from one sample sequenced in a study of cytomegalovirus exposure and HLA in healthy donors listed by TCRdb under 2017. To prepare the library, the immunoSEQ multiplex PCR assay was applied. Entries here come from immuneACCESS through TCRdb and include only in-frame sequences with V and J called. Some clones fail to appear in such tables; in the studies checked, an unresolved V gene covers under half of the shortfall, and the cause of the remainder is unknown. For this sample there are 150,000 to 200,000 clones; approximately 84% appear just once. The ten largest clones capture roughly 7% of the sample. The specimen sequenced was PBMCs. The origin of the receptors is a young man in good health and CMV-seropositive.

This chain connects TRBV5-1 to TRBJ1-1; D ambiguous. V was cut by 1 base and J by 4 bases, with 14 bases left in between. The CDR3 is made up of 15 amino acids. The germline V gene encodes CDR1 SGHRS and CDR2 YFSETQ. The CDR3 nucleotides read TGCGCCAGCAGCTTGTCGGGGATTAGGTCCACTGAAGCTTTCTTT. Translation gives CASSLSGIRSTEAFF.

The rearrangement links TRBV6-1 to TRBJ1-2; perhaps TRBD1 as D (6 bases). In germline, CDR1 is MNHNS, CDR2 SASEGT. Trimming left V 1 base short and J 4 bases short, with 10 bases between. The CDR3 spans 14 residues. The CDR3 loop reads CASSEGGQPYGYTF. The CDR3 nucleotides are TGTGCCAGCAGTGAAGGAGGACAGCCCTATGGCTACACCTTC.

The chain recombines TRBV4-1 with TRBJ1-1, with D uncertain. This CDR3 has 12 residues. Looked up from germline, CDR1 is MGHRA and CDR2 is YSYEKL. The V end lost 5 bases, the J end lost 8 bases, and 12 bases lay between the germline ends. CDR3 nucleotides: TGCGCCAGCAGCTCCCCCTCGGGGGAAGCTTTCTTT. It is translated as CASSSPSGEAFF.

This clone was seen only once. The chain has TRBV18 and TRBJ2-7; TRBD2 aligns across 8 bases. The CDR3 runs 14 residues. The V gene end was trimmed by 2 bases and the J gene end by 3 bases; junction bases not matched to a gene: 3. CDR1 and CDR2 (germline): KGHSH, LQKENI. The DNA for the CDR3 is TGTGCCAGCTCACCATCGGGGGGGGGCTACGAGCAGTACTTC. The encoded protein is CASSPSGGGYEQYF.

The chain links TRBV27 to TRBJ1-4; D is unresolved. The CDR3 is made up of 14 amino acids. Trimming pared 4 bases from V and 15 bases from J, leaving 21 bases between. CDR1 MNHEY and CDR2 SMNVEV come from the germline V gene (reference sequence). The CDR3 is CASSSSTAGGRVFF. The CDR3 DNA reads TGTGCCAGCAGTTCGAGCACGGCAGGTGGGAGGGTGTTTTTT.

The rearrangement links TRBV30 to TRBJ1-2; D unresolved. The germline V gene encodes CDR1 GTSNPN and CDR2 SVGIG (reference sequence). The CDR3 is 15 amino acids. V was trimmed by 7 bases and J by 0 bases, leaving 18 bases between them. CDR3 residues: CALTRVIGANYGYTF. The CDR3, as DNA: TGTGCCTTAACCCGGGTTATCGGAGCTAACTATGGCTACACCTTC.

The V and J genes are TRBV9 and TRBJ2-3, with 8 bases matching TRBD2. Losses at the gene ends were 3 bases for V and 2 bases for J; bases not matched to a gene: 5. From germline, CDR1 is SGDLS and CDR2 YYNGEE. This CDR3 contains 15 residues. CDR3 in DNA: TGTGCCAGCAGCGATAGCGGGGCCCCCACAGATACGCAGTATTTT. This codes for CASSDSGAPTDTQYF.

The chain carries TRBV7-3 and TRBJ2-7; 10 bases fit TRBD2. V shed 5 bases, J shed 4 bases, and the junction held 17 bases outside the gene matches. The germline CDR1 and CDR2 sequences are SGHTA and FQGTGA. The CDR3 contains 18 residues. The CDR3 coding sequence is TGTGCCAGCAGCCCAATGGCAGCGGGAGGGCCACTAATATACGAGCAGTACTTC. Translated, it gives CASSPMAAGGPLIYEQYF.